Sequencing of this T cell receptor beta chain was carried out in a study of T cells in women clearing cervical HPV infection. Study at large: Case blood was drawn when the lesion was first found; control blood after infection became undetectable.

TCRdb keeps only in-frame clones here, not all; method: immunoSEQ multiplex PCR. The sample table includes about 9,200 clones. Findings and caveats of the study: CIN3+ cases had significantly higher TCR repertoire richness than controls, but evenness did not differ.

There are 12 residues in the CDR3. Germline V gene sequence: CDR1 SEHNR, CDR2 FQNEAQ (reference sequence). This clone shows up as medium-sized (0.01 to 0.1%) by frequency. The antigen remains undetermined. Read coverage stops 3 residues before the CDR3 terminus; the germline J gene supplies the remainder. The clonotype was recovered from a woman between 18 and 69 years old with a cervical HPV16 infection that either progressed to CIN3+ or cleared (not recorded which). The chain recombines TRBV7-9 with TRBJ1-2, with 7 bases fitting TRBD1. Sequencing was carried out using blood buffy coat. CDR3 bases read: TGTGCCAGCAGCCCCCGGACAGGAGGC. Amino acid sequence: CASSPRTGG. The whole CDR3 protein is CASSPRTGGYTF.